This TCR beta chain was found in a study of Ad26.COV2.S vaccination and SARS-CoV-2 variants. The wider study: The donor belonged to the COV1001 Ad26.COV2.S trial arm. Study findings and constraints: Vaccine recipients had higher spike-specific TCR breadth than placebo recipients. With respect to non-spike TCR breadth, vaccine and placebo recipients were similar.

Generated by immunoSEQ multiplex PCR, the TCRdb table keeps only in-frame clones and is missing some. In the table there are roughly 400,000 clones, over 75% of which are singletons. The V and J ends lost 0 bases and 7 bases respectively, with 10 bases between them. This CDR3 is 15 amino acids long. CDR1 and CDR2 from the germline V gene are LNHDA and SQIVND (reference sequence). Treatment indicated: roughly 18 received Ad26.COV2.S at low or high dose, single or two shots; several received placebo; per-sample allocation not given. Material that was analyzed had been drawn on day 63 after the first vaccine or placebo injection. Details on this clone: Its antigen is unidentified.

The sample in question was peripheral blood, obtained in a trial of Ad26.COV2.S vaccine versus placebo. The clonotype originates from a person aged 18-65 years who received the Ad26.COV2.S COVID-19 vaccine or a placebo. The rearrangement joins TRBV19 to TRBJ1-6; D is uncertain. In nucleotides, the CDR3 is TGTGCCAGTAGTATAGAAGAGGGAGGAAATTCACCCCTCCACTTT. Protein product: CASSIEEGGNSPLHF.